Listed here are 10 T cell receptor beta chains from one sample, sequenced in a study of PD-L1 blockade in urothelial cancer. Time point defined: pretreatment peripheral blood. Produced via immunoSEQ multiplex PCR; TCRdb's table is partial and in-frame only. The table records roughly 100,000 clones, more than 80% of them present only once. Sequencing used PBMCs, obtained around atezolizumab (anti-PD-L1) treatment. The receptors stem from a woman older than 75 with urothelial cancer.

The V and J genes are TRBV9 and TRBJ2-5; TRBD2 aligns across 8 bases. Germline trimming cut 3 bases from V and 5 bases from J; bases unmatched to any gene: 3. The germline V gene has CDR1 SGDLS and CDR2 YYNGEE. The CDR3 consists of 13 residues. CDR3 in amino acids: CASSESGSETQYF. CDR3 nucleotides: TGTGCCAGCAGCGAGAGCGGGAGTGAGACCCAGTACTTC. Looking up the rest from reference TRBV9 and TRBJ2-5 gives the full variable domain: DSGVTQTPKHLITATGQRVTLRCSPRSGDLSVYWYQQSLDQGLQFLIQYYNGEERAKGNILERFSAQQFPDLHSELNLSSLELGDSALYFCASSESGSETQYFGPGTRLLVL.

The gene calls are TRBV28 and TRBJ2-7, with TRBD1 matching over 7 bases. Germline loops: CDR1 MDHEN, CDR2 SYDVKM. This CDR3 is 13 amino acids long. V trimming: 6 bases; J trimming: 6 bases; junction bases outside the gene matches: 8. CDR3 coding DNA: TGTGCCAGCAGGCCGACAGGGTCAGGCGAGCAGTACTTC. The encoded protein is CASRPTGSGEQYF.

This rearrangement joins TRBV27 to TRBJ2-2; 9 bases map to TRBD2. The CDR3 is 14 residues long. Looked up from germline, CDR1 is MNHEY and CDR2 is SMNVEV (reference sequence). V shed 8 bases and J 1 base; nucleotides not matched to a gene: 2. CDR3 amino acids: CASGLAMNTGELFF. DNA of the CDR3: TGTGCCAGCGGACTAGCGATGAACACCGGGGAGCTGTTTTTT.

The chain employs TRBV9 and TRBJ2-7; 11 bases line up with TRBD1. V lost 1 base and J lost 5; bases outside the gene matches: 5. Germline values: CDR1 SGDLS, CDR2 YYNGEE. This CDR3 contains 15 residues. This CDR3 is CASSVRTGGPDEQYF. The CDR3 DNA follows: TGTGCCAGCAGCGTACGGACAGGGGGCCCCGACGAGCAGTACTTC.

The V call is TRBV7-3, the J call TRBJ2-3; D possibly corresponds to TRBD2 (5 bases). Germline V gene lookup returns CDR1 SGHTA and CDR2 FQGTGA. The CDR3 loop spans 15 amino acids. V was trimmed by 2 bases and J by 4 bases, leaving 13 bases between them. CDR3 sequence (DNA): TGTGCCAGCAGCTTAGGCCTCCGGGGTTCAGATACGCAGTATTTT. Amino acids: CASSLGLRGSDTQYF.

This clone was observed a handful of times. This sequence joins TRBV27 and TRBJ2-1; the match to TRBD2 covers 9 bases. The junction had 12 bases not matched to a gene; V was cut back by 6 bases and J by 6 bases. Germline CDR1 and CDR2: MNHEY and SMNVEV (reference sequence). The CDR3 runs to 16 residues. The CDR3, as DNA: TGTGCCAGCAGCCGGCGGGGCGCTAGCGGGATCAATGAGCAGTTCTTC. This codes for CASSRRGASGINEQFF.

This clone was seen once. CDR3: CAWSTSGNEQYF. The CDR3 DNA sequence: TGTGCCTGGAGTACTAGCGGGAACGAGCAGTACTTC. V is TRBV30 and J is TRBJ2-7; 10 bases are shared with TRBD2. From germline, CDR1 is GTSNPN and CDR2 SVGIG (reference sequence). The CDR3 has 12 amino acids. The V segment lost 2 bases and the J segment 5 bases; nucleotides outside the gene matches: 0.

J is TRBJ1-2 and V is TRBV30; D is uncertain. CDR1 GTSNPN and CDR2 SVGIG come from the germline V gene (reference sequence). CDR3 length equals 11 residues. V shed 0 bases and J shed 6 bases, with 5 bases lying between them. The CDR3 protein is CAWSVLHGYTF. The CDR3, as DNA: TGTGCCTGGAGTGTACTACATGGCTACACCTTC. The whole variable domain, remainder taken from reference TRBV30 and TRBJ1-2, is SQTIHQWPATLVQPVGSPLSLECTVEGTSNPNLYWYRQAAGRGLQLLFYSVGIGQISSEVPQNLSASRPQDRQFILSSKKLLLSDSGFYLCAWSVLHGYTFGSGTRLTVV.

This clone was seen more than once but under ten times. The chain employs TRBV20-1 and TRBJ1-2; TRBD1 matches at 7 bases. The germline V gene has CDR1 DFQATT and CDR2 SNEGSKA (reference sequence). This CDR3 is built from 11 residues. Trimming at V came to 6 bases and at J to 4 bases, leaving 2 bases not matched to a gene. The CDR3 loop reads CSAGTAYGYTF. The CDR3 nucleotides read TGCAGTGCCGGGACAGCCTATGGCTACACCTTC.

This sequence joins TRBV4-2 and TRBJ2-1, with 11 positions matching TRBD2. Trimming took 5 bases from V and 0 from J; bases not matched to a gene: 6. CDR1 is LGHNA, CDR2 YNFKEQ, per germline. CDR3 length: 17 residues. The CDR3 nucleotides are TGTGCCAGCAGCTTGACTAGCGGGACCAGCTCCTACAATGAGCAGTTCTTC. Amino acids: CASSLTSGTSSYNEQFF.